Below are 4 T cell receptor beta chains sequenced from a single sample in a study of neurological immune-mediated disorders. TCRdb recomputed calls from the 5' RACE reads with MiXCR, one row per CDR3 protein. Of tens of thousands of distinct CDR3 sequences in the sample, more than 14% were seen once. The sample consisted of PBMCs. These receptors all come from a man aged 65-85 years in good health.

This clonotype was counted many times. The rearrangement joins TRBV10-3 to TRBJ1-6; 7 positions agree with TRBD1. Germline V gene data show CDR1 as ENHRY and CDR2 as SYGVKD. The CDR3 runs 15 residues. V dropped 3 bases and J dropped 5; count of bases not matched to a gene: 4. CDR3 region: CAISERRGDNSPLHF. The DNA for the CDR3 is TGTGCCATCAGTGAACGCAGGGGGGATAATTCACCCCTCCACTTT.

This chain joins TRBV5-5 and TRBJ2-7; 8 bases line up with TRBD1. Trimming took 6 bases from V and 3 from J; bases not matched to a gene: 8. The length of the CDR3 is 14 residues. Looked up from germline, CDR1 is SGHKS and CDR2 is YYEKEE (reference sequence). As DNA, the CDR3 is TGTGCCAGCAAAACCGGGACAGGCGACTACGAGCAGTACTTC. Translation: CASKTGTGDYEQYF.

On this clonotype: One end of the junction varies from germline; a read error may be responsible. The chain has TRBV6-5 and TRBJ2-5, with 8 bases identical to TRBD1. Germline V gene sequence: CDR1 MNHEY, CDR2 SVGAGI. The CDR3 has 15 amino acids. The CDR3 DNA sequence: TGTGCCTGCAGTAAGCTAGGGACAGGAAAAGAGACCCAGTATTTC. It yields the protein CACSKLGTGKETQYF.

This clonotype has a count of ten or more. V gene TRBV7-2 combines with J gene TRBJ2-3, with a possible D match to TRBD2 (6 bases). Germline lookup yields CDR1 SGHTA and CDR2 FQGNSA. Deletions cut 1 base from V and 4 bases from J, with 9 bases between. This CDR3 spans 14 amino acids. As DNA, the CDR3 is TGTGCCAGCAGCTTAGTTAGGAGGGCAGATACGCAGTATTTT. Translation: CASSLVRRADTQYF.